This TCR beta chain was sequenced for a study of cytomegalovirus exposure and HLA in healthy donors. Researchers ran the PCR with 60 Vbeta and 13 Jbeta primers. The table came from immunoSEQ multiplex PCR; TCRdb's copy has only in-frame clones and leaves some out. This sample's table reports about 74,000 clones. A remark on this clone: Antigen specificity is unknown.

Study-wide results and limits: Being indistinguishable, some V segments were excluded, TRBV6-2 and TRBV6-3 among them. TCR beta sequences reportedly predicted the HLA-A and HLA-B alleles of most subjects accurately.

Germline-derived CDR1 and CDR2 are GTSNPN and SVGIG (reference sequence). Between the trimmed V and J ends, which lost 7 bases and 3 bases, there was a span of 9 bases. The CDR3 is 11 amino acids. The genes are TRBV30 and TRBJ1-1; no firm D call. The sequence came from a female donor in good health and CMV-seropositive. What was sequenced was PBMCs. The chain's CDR3 is CASREDTEAFF. CDR3 bases: TGTGCCTCGAGAGAGGACACTGAAGCTTTCTTT.